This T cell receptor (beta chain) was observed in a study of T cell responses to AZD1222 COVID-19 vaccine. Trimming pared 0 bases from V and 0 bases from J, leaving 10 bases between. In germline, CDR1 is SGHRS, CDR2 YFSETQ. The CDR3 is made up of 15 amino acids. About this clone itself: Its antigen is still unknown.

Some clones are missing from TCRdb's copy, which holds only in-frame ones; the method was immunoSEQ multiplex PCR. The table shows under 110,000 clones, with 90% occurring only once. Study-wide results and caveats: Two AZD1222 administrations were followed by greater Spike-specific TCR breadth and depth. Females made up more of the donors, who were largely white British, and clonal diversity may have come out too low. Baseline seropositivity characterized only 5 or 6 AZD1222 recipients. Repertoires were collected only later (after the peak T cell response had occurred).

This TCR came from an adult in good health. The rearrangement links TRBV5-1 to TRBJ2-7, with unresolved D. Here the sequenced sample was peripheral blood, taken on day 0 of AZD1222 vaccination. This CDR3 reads CASSLDSRVSYEQYF. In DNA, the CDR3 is TGCGCCAGCAGCTTGGATTCCAGAGTCTCCTACGAGCAGTACTTC.